The 18 T cell receptor beta chains below all came from one sample that was sequenced in a study of cytomegalovirus exposure and HLA in healthy donors. This table comes from immunoSEQ multiplex PCR, and its TCRdb copy is limited to in-frame clones, with some not included. The sample has approximately 110,000 clones, roughly 94% seen once; the top ten hold 1% to 1.5%. Sequenced input: PBMCs. These receptors all come from a woman aged 18-35 years in good health and CMV-seronegative.

CDR3 nucleotides: TGTGCCATCAGTGACTCCGAGGCAGCTCTAACCTATGGCTACACCTTC. The encoded protein is CAISDSEAALTYGYTF. The chain links TRBV10-3 to TRBJ1-2; unclear D gene. V was pared by 3 bases and J by 4 bases, with 18 bases between. In germline, CDR1 is ENHRY, CDR2 SYGVKD. CDR3 length: 16 residues.

This clone was recorded once. This sequence joins TRBV28 and TRBJ1-4; weak D call: TRBD1 (5 bases). The CDR3 is 14 amino acids. CDR1 is MDHEN, CDR2 SYDVKM, per germline. V lost 9 bases, J lost 5 bases, and 16 bases lay in between. As DNA, the CDR3 is TGTGCCAGTTCTTTGGGGGGAGTCAATGAAAAACTGTTTTTT. Its translation: CASSLGGVNEKLFF.

V and J are TRBV5-1 and TRBJ1-1; D not certain. This CDR3 has 14 amino acids. Trimming cost V 4 bases and J 2 bases, with 12 bases left between them. Looked up from germline, CDR1 is SGHRS and CDR2 is YFSETQ. The CDR3 sequence is CASSPGSANTEAFF. The CDR3 DNA follows: TGCGCCAGCAGCCCCGGGTCAGCTAACACTGAAGCTTTCTTT.

This chain uses TRBV27 with TRBJ1-1; possibly TRBD1 for D (6 bases). This CDR3 contains 14 residues. V gave up 5 bases and J gave up 6 bases, with 16 bases separating them. Germline-derived CDR1 and CDR2 are MNHEY and SMNVEV (reference sequence). CDR3 protein: CASSTGQNNAEAFF. CDR3 coding DNA: TGTGCCAGCAGTACCGGACAGAACAACGCTGAAGCTTTCTTT.

Remarks on this clone: Within the sample, other DNA sequences also encode this same CDR3. The chain employs TRBV4-1 and TRBJ1-5; D not certain. Germline V gives CDR1 MGHRA, CDR2 YSYEKL. The length of the CDR3 is 15 residues. Trimming removed 1 base at V and 2 bases at J, with 9 bases between. CDR3 DNA sequence: TGCGCCAGCAGCCAAGGGAACCGGGGCAATCAGCCCCAGCATTTT. This codes for CASSQGNRGNQPQHF.

To note about this clone: The identical CDR3 is also encoded by other nucleotide sequences in the sample. The chain uses TRBV9 and TRBJ2-7; 8 bases fit TRBD2. The V gene end was trimmed by 0 bases and the J gene end by 6 bases; junction bases not matched to a gene: 8. Germline V gene data show CDR1 as SGDLS and CDR2 as YYNGEE. The CDR3 loop spans 15 amino acids. The CDR3 protein is CASSVGVAGGGEQYF. In nucleotides, the CDR3 is TGTGCCAGCAGCGTAGGGGTGGCGGGAGGAGGCGAGCAGTACTTC.

This chain connects TRBV30 to TRBJ2-5, with 10 bases identical to TRBD1. The V gene end was trimmed by 6 bases and the J gene end by 6 bases; junction bases not matched to a gene: 10. Germline V lookup: CDR1 GTSNPN, CDR2 SVGIG (reference sequence). This CDR3 contains 14 residues. DNA for the CDR3: TGTGCCTGTTACCGGGACAGGGGCCTTCAGACCCAGTACTTC. Its protein product is CACYRDRGLQTQYF.

The chain carries TRBV11-2 and TRBJ2-3, with D possibly matching TRBD2 (6 bases). The germline V and J ends were trimmed by 0 bases and 0 bases, with 10 bases remaining between them. The CDR3 extends over 16 amino acids. CDR1 is SGHAT and CDR2 is FQNNGV in the germline V gene. CDR3 DNA: TGTGCCAGCAGCTTAGATTGGGACTCCAGCACAGATACGCAGTATTTT. It translates to CASSLDWDSSTDTQYF. The full variable domain, in which reference TRBV11-2 and TRBJ2-3 provide the parts outside the CDR3, is EAGVAQSPRYKIIEKRQSVAFWCNPISGHATLYWYQQILGQGPKLLIQFQNNGVVDDSQLPKDRFSAERLKGVDSTLKIQPAKLEDSAVYLCASSLDWDSSTDTQYFGPGTRLTVL.

This clone showed up just once. The rearrangement uses TRBV5-1 and TRBJ1-2; D remains ambiguous. This CDR3 is built from 15 residues. Trimming shortened V by 1 base and J by 5 bases, and 15 bases separated the two germline ends. CDR1 and CDR2 (germline): SGHRS, YFSETQ. Here the CDR3 reads CASSLLSEAGYGYTF. The DNA for the CDR3 is TGCGCCAGCAGCTTGTTATCGGAGGCGGGATATGGCTACACCTTC.

The chain carries TRBV5-1 and TRBJ1-2; 9 positions match TRBD1. Trimming cost V 0 bases and J 3 bases; bases outside gene matches: 6. The CDR3 contains 16 residues. Germline lookup yields CDR1 SGHRS and CDR2 YFSETQ. CDR3 DNA: TGCGCCAGCAGCTTGGGGGACAGGGTTTCTGACTATGGCTACACCTTC. It is translated as CASSLGDRVSDYGYTF.

This clone appeared a few times. The chain combines TRBV2 with TRBJ2-7, with TRBD2 as a possible D gene (6 bases). Germline V gives CDR1 SNHLY, CDR2 FYNNEI. This CDR3 has 12 residues. The V gene lost 5 bases and the J gene lost 8 bases, with 13 bases spanning the gap. The CDR3 loop is CASSSLREQQYF. DNA for the CDR3: TGTGCCAGCAGTTCCCTTCGGGAGCAGCAGTACTTC.

This chain joins TRBV5-1 and TRBJ2-7, with 7 bases aligning to TRBD2. J lost 5 bases, V lost 0 bases, and 5 bases had no gene match. Germline loops: CDR1 SGHRS, CDR2 YFSETQ. The CDR3 runs to 14 residues. For the CDR3, the DNA is TGCGCCAGCAGCTTGGTCGGGGGGTACGACGAGCAGTACTTC. The encoded protein is CASSLVGGYDEQYF.

The CDR3 DNA reads TGTGCCAGCAGCTCAATCCGACAGGGGGCGCACGAAAAACTGTTTTTT. The encoded protein is CASSSIRQGAHEKLFF. The chain has TRBV7-8 and TRBJ1-4; 10 bases agree with TRBD1. V shed 4 bases and J 8 bases; nucleotides not matched to a gene: 10. Germline loops: CDR1 SGHVS, CDR2 FQNEAQ. The CDR3 spans 16 residues. Full variable domain (missing parts from reference TRBV7-8 and TRBJ1-4): GAGVSQSPRYKVAKRGQDVALRCDPISGHVSLFWYQQALGQGPEFLTYFQNEAQLDKSGLPSDRFFAERPEGSVSTLKIQRTQQEDSAVYLCASSSIRQGAHEKLFFGSGTQLSVL.

The chain links TRBV13 to TRBJ2-3, with 7 positions matching TRBD2. The germline CDR1 and CDR2 sequences are PRHDT and FYEKMQ (reference sequence). The CDR3 sequence is 14 residues long. The ends lost 5 bases at V and 1 base at J; junction bases unmatched: 3. CDR3 sequence reads: CASSPSGRTDTQYF. The CDR3 bases are TGTGCCAGCAGCCCTAGCGGCCGCACAGATACGCAGTATTTT.

This clone came up a few times. This chain connects TRBV29-1 to TRBJ2-1, with 7 nucleotides matching TRBD2. This CDR3 contains 11 residues. Germline V CDR1 and CDR2: SQVTM, ANQGSEA. Losses at the gene ends were 7 bases for V and 6 bases for J; bases not matched to a gene: 3. This CDR3 reads CSGREVNEQFF. The CDR3 DNA reads TGCAGCGGCCGGGAGGTCAATGAGCAGTTCTTC.

The chain couples TRBV2 to TRBJ2-3; 12 nucleotides align to TRBD2. V was clipped by 4 bases and J by 1 base; unmatched bases: 3. Germline loops: CDR1 SNHLY, CDR2 FYNNEI. The CDR3 consists of 16 residues. The CDR3 region is CASSGLAGAGTDTQYF. In DNA, the CDR3 is TGTGCCAGCAGTGGACTAGCGGGAGCAGGCACAGATACGCAGTATTTT.

CDR3 nucleotide sequence: TGTGCCAGCACAGGGTCGGATTACACCGGGGAGCTGTTTTTT. Amino acids: CASTGSDYTGELFF. The rearrangement joins TRBV9 to TRBJ2-2, with D tentatively TRBD1 (5 bases). The CDR3 has 14 amino acids. The V gene's germline CDR1 is SGDLS and CDR2 YYNGEE. V lost 6 bases to trimming and J lost 3 bases, with 12 bases between them.

The chain couples TRBV7-9 to TRBJ1-3, with 7 nucleotides matching TRBD1. The V gene's germline CDR1 is SEHNR and CDR2 FQNEAQ (reference sequence). This CDR3 region has 16 residues. V shed 4 bases, J shed 3 bases, and the junction held 9 bases outside the gene matches. CDR3 sequence (DNA): TGTGCCAGCAGCTCTCCTGCAGGGGGTAGTGGAAACACCATATATTTT. This translates into CASSSPAGGSGNTIYF.